The clone carrying this TCR beta chain was picked up a small number of times. The record originates from a study of blood T cells in healthy people across ages. Next came a second PCR, run for about 6 to 12 cycles, which used a sample-barcoded 5' primer along with a J-beta primer mix. TCRdb independently ran MiXCR on the 5' RACE reads; one entry per CDR3 protein. This sample has 780,000 or so distinct CDR3 sequences; 20% to 25% occur once, and the top ten carry around 3.6%. The length of the CDR3 is 13 residues. V was shortened by 4 bases and J by 8 bases, with 14 bases between the two germline ends. The sample was also linked to a second study, of T cells of mothers and their children.

V is TRBV12-3 or TRBV12-4 and J is TRBJ1-2; D gene uncertain. The sequence came from a boy aged 5-17 years in good health. The material sequenced was blood. The CDR3 reads CASSSDGPSGYTF. CDR3 nucleotide sequence: TGTGCCAGCAGTTCAGATGGCCCGTCAGGCTACACCTTC.